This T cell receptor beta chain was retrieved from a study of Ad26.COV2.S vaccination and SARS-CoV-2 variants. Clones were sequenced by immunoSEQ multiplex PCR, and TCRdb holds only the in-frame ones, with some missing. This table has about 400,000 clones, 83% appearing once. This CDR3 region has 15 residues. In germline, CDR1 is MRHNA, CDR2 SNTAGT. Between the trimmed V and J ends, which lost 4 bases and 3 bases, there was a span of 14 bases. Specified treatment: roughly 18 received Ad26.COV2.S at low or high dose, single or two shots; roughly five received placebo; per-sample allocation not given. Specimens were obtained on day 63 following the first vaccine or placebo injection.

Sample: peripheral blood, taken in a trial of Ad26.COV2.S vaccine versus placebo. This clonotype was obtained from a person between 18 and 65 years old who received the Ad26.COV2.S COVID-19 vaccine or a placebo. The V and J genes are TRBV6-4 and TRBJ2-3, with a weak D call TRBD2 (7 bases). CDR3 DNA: TGTGCCAGCAGTGTTAGGGGGGGCAGTACAGATACGCAGTATTTT. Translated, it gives CASSVRGGSTDTQYF.